These 32 T cell receptor beta chains were sequenced from one sample in a study of tumor-infiltrating lymphocytes in localized non-small cell lung cancer. Measured with immunoSEQ multiplex PCR; TCRdb has only the in-frame clones, and not every one. Of over 10,000 clones in the sample, about 67% were seen once. Sequencing used uninvolved lung tissue not adjacent to the tumor. The receptor set was obtained from a human donor with non-small cell lung cancer.

Relative to its sample, this clone is medium-sized. The rearrangement uses TRBV18 and TRBJ2-2, with D unresolved. The CDR3 runs 16 residues. Per the germline V gene, CDR1 is KGHSH and CDR2 is LQKENI. V lost 3 bases and J lost 4, with 15 bases in between. CDR3 residues: CASSPSMGLSTGELFF. In nucleotides, the CDR3 is TGTGCCAGCTCACCCTCCATGGGCTTATCCACCGGGGAGCTGTTTTTT. The full variable domain, completed using reference TRBV18 and TRBJ2-2, is NAGVMQNPRHLVRRRGQEARLRCSPMKGHSHVYWYRQLPEEGLKFMVYLQKENIIDESGMPKERFSAEFPKEGPSILRIQQVVRGDSAAYFCASSPSMGLSTGELFFGEGSRLTVL.

The V call is TRBV4-1, the J call TRBJ2-1; D unclear. Trimming stripped 2 bases from V and 9 bases from J, with 23 bases between. Per the germline V gene, CDR1 is MGHRA and CDR2 is YSYEKL. This CDR3 is built from 17 residues. CDR3 sequence reads: CASSQIIRSKQFGEQFF. CDR3 in DNA: TGCGCCAGCAGCCAAATCATTCGGAGCAAACAATTCGGTGAGCAGTTCTTC.

The V gene is TRBV4-3, the J gene TRBJ2-1, with 10 bases identical to TRBD1. The V segment lost 1 base and the J segment 0 bases; nucleotides outside the gene matches: 0. The germline CDR1 and CDR2 sequences are LGHNA and YSLEER. This CDR3 region has 16 residues. This CDR3 reads CASSQGDRGSYNEQFF. The DNA of the CDR3 is TGCGCCAGCAGCCAAGGGGACAGGGGCTCCTACAATGAGCAGTTCTTC.

The V and J genes are TRBV9 and TRBJ1-5; possible D gene TRBD1, 5 bases. The V and J ends lost 4 bases and 4 bases respectively, with 15 bases between them. There are 15 residues in the CDR3. In germline, CDR1 is SGDLS, CDR2 YYNGEE. The CDR3 reads CASSPNGGENQPQHF. CDR3 bases: TGTGCCAGCAGCCCCAATGGGGGGGAGAATCAGCCCCAGCATTTT.

The chain carries TRBV9 and TRBJ2-5; 11 bases match TRBD2. This CDR3 region has 16 residues. The trim removed 3 bases at V and 2 bases at J, leaving 6 bases unmatched. Germline V gene data show CDR1 as SGDLS and CDR2 as YYNGEE. The chain's CDR3 is CASSARTSGFQETQYF. The CDR3 nucleotides are TGTGCCAGCAGCGCCCGGACTAGCGGGTTTCAAGAGACCCAGTACTTC.

Sample share makes this clone medium-sized. This chain links TRBV7-6 with TRBJ2-7; 7 bases are shared with TRBD1. Unmatched junction bases numbered 7, after V lost 5 bases and J lost 3 bases. Germline V gene data show CDR1 as SGHVS and CDR2 as FNYEAQ. CDR3 length: 14 amino acids. CDR3 nucleotide sequence: TGTGCCAGCAGCCCGACAGGGCTGGGCTACGAGCAGTACTTC. Translation: CASSPTGLGYEQYF.

This clone was detected only a few times. The genes are TRBV10-3 and TRBJ1-6, with 8 bases aligning to TRBD1. The CDR3 runs 16 residues. Germline assignment: CDR1 ENHRY and CDR2 SYGVKD. Unmatched junction bases numbered 5, after V lost 0 bases and J lost 7 bases. The CDR3 is CAISESTGVQNSPLHF. The CDR3 DNA reads as TGTGCCATCAGTGAGTCGACAGGGGTCCAAAATTCACCCCTCCACTTT.

Worth noting for this clone: One end of the junction is discordant with germline, which a read error may explain. The chain carries TRBV6-1 and TRBJ1-2; TRBD1 matches 11 bases. CDR1 and CDR2 from the germline V gene are MNHNS and SASEGT. The CDR3 is 16 amino acids. The CDR3 reads CASSEGQGARKGGYTF. The CDR3 DNA sequence: TGTGCCAGCAGCGAAGGACAGGGGGCGAGAAAGGGTGGCTACACCTTC.

The chain links TRBV20-1 to TRBJ1-2; D is undetermined. Germline V lookup: CDR1 DFQATT, CDR2 SNEGSKA (reference sequence). The ends were cut back, 2 bases at V and 8 bases at J, with 9 bases in the middle. This CDR3 is 11 amino acids long. CDR3 amino acids: CSARLGRGYTF. The CDR3 DNA reads TGCAGTGCTAGATTAGGGAGGGGCTACACCTTC.

The J gene is TRBJ2-4, the V gene TRBV5-6, with D maybe TRBD1 (5 bases). Germline lookup yields CDR1 SGHDT and CDR2 YYEEEE. This CDR3 contains 14 residues. The V end lost 5 bases, the J end lost 3 bases, and 12 bases lay between the germline ends. The CDR3 DNA follows: TGTGCCAGCAGGTTCGGCAGGGTCAAAAACATTCAGTACTTC. The encoded protein is CASRFGRVKNIQYF.

The chain employs TRBV30 and TRBJ2-1, with 14 positions matching TRBD2. The V and J ends lost 1 base and 12 bases, in that order; junction bases with no gene match: 8. Looked up from germline, CDR1 is GTSNPN and CDR2 is SVGIG (reference sequence). The CDR3 contains 15 residues. CDR3 residues: CAWSAGTSGSMAQFF. The CDR3 nucleotides read TGTGCCTGGAGTGCCGGGACTAGCGGGAGTATGGCGCAGTTCTTC. Supplemented by reference TRBV30 and TRBJ2-1, the full variable domain reads SQTIHQWPATLVQPVGSPLSLECTVEGTSNPNLYWYRQAAGRGLQLLFYSVGIGQISSEVPQNLSASRPQDRQFILSSKKLLLSDSGFYLCAWSAGTSGSMAQFFGPGTRLTVL.

The V gene is TRBV5-3, the J gene TRBJ1-2; no clear D gene. TRBV5-3 is given ORF status, its function remaining uncertain. The CDR3 spans 15 residues. The V end was cut by 1 base, the J end by 3 bases, with 13 bases between. Here the CDR3 reads CARSLNGRKYYGYTF. The CDR3 nucleotides read TGTGCCAGAAGCTTGAATGGCAGAAAGTACTATGGCTACACCTTC.

This clone has more than one count but fewer than ten. The genes are TRBV28 and TRBJ1-1; TRBD1 aligns across 7 bases. This CDR3 spans 13 amino acids. Germline V CDR1 and CDR2: MDHEN, SYDVKM. The junction had 6 bases not matched to a gene; V was cut back by 3 bases and J by 8 bases. CDR3: CASSFRGTAEAFF. The CDR3 region has the DNA TGTGCCAGCAGTTTTAGAGGGACAGCAGAAGCTTTCTTT.

The chain combines TRBV7-2 with TRBJ2-2; 9 bases line up with TRBD1. Germline CDR1 reads SGHTA; CDR2 reads FQGNSA. After removal of 4 bases from V and 1 base from J, the junction contained 4 bases not matched to a gene. The CDR3 length is 16 residues. For the CDR3, the DNA is TGTGCCAGCAGCTACCAGGGACAGGGGAACACCGGGGAGCTGTTTTTT. It specifies CASSYQGQGNTGELFF. Complete variable domain (other parts from reference TRBV7-2 and TRBJ2-2): GAGVSQSPSNKVTEKGKDVELRCDPISGHTALYWYRQSLGQGLEFLIYFQGNSAPDKSGLPSDRFSAERTGGSVSTLTIQRTQQEDSAVYLCASSYQGQGNTGELFFGEGSRLTVL.

The chain has TRBV27 and TRBJ2-1, with a tentative D call TRBD1 (5 bases). V lost 0 bases and J 1 base, leaving 19 bases between the germline ends. CDR1 MNHEY and CDR2 SMNVEV come from the germline V gene (reference sequence). The CDR3 extends over 19 amino acids. CDR3 region: CASSLSPPLARVSYNEQFF. The CDR3 nucleotides are TGTGCCAGCAGTTTATCGCCCCCCCTGGCCAGGGTATCCTACAATGAGCAGTTCTTC.

The V gene is TRBV18, the J gene TRBJ2-7; no clear D gene. The CDR3 length is 11 residues. CDR1 is KGHSH, CDR2 LQKENI, per germline. V lost 5 bases, J lost 5 bases, and 7 bases lay in between. CDR3 DNA: TGTGCCAGCTCATTAGATCACGAGCAGTACTTC. Amino acids: CASSLDHEQYF.

The chain carries TRBV29-1 and TRBJ2-3; D unresolved. Germline V gene data show CDR1 as SQVTM and CDR2 as ANQGSEA. The V end lost 1 base, the J end lost 2 bases, and 19 bases lay between the germline ends. The CDR3 is made up of 17 amino acids. This chain's CDR3 is CSVEVSPRVASTDTQYF. For the CDR3, the DNA is TGCAGCGTTGAAGTATCCCCAAGGGTAGCTTCCACAGATACGCAGTATTTT.

The V call is TRBV14, the J call TRBJ2-1, with 8 bases that match TRBD1. The trim removed 0 bases at V and 7 bases at J, leaving 5 bases unmatched. The CDR3 has 15 amino acids. Germline loops: CDR1 SGHDN, CDR2 FVKESK. As DNA, the CDR3 is TGTGCCAGCAGCCAAGACAGGGGGCTAACGAATGAGCAGTTCTTC. Its translation: CASSQDRGLTNEQFF.

The V call is TRBV7-9, the J call TRBJ1-6, with D maybe TRBD1 (5 bases). V was pared by 0 bases and J by 8 bases, with 11 bases between. This CDR3 contains 15 residues. From germline, CDR1 is SEHNR and CDR2 FQNEAQ (reference sequence). CDR3 sequence (DNA): TGTGCCAGCAGCTTAGCGGAACAGGTCCATTCACCCCTCCACTTT. Its translation: CASSLAEQVHSPLHF. The variable domain in full, completed from reference TRBV7-9 and TRBJ1-6, reads DTGVSQNPRHKITKRGQNVTFRCDPISEHNRLYWYRQTLGQGPEFLTYFQNEAQLEKSRLLSDRFSAERPKGSFSTLEIQRTEQGDSAMYLCASSLAEQVHSPLHFGNGTRLTVT.

This clone was seen a handful of times. This chain links TRBV6-5 with TRBJ2-1; 9 nucleotides align to TRBD2. V was clipped by 4 bases and J by 4 bases; unmatched bases: 8. CDR3 length: 16 residues. Per germline, CDR1 MNHEY and CDR2 SVGAGI. CDR3 in amino acids: CASSSHLAGRYNEQFF. CDR3 DNA: TGTGCCAGCAGTTCCCATCTAGCGGGAAGATACAATGAGCAGTTCTTC.

The chain joins TRBV9 to TRBJ1-5; D not resolved. V lost 2 bases to trimming and J lost 3 bases, with 6 bases between them. The CDR3 runs to 13 residues. Germline assignment: CDR1 SGDLS and CDR2 YYNGEE. CDR3 loop: CASSVGNNQPQHF. The CDR3 DNA is TGTGCCAGCAGCGTCGGCAACAATCAGCCCCAGCATTTT.

The V call is TRBV11-3, the J call TRBJ2-1; D is possibly TRBD2 (7 bases). This CDR3 is 15 amino acids long. Germline V CDR1 and CDR2: SGHNT, YENEEA. The V end was cut by 2 bases, the J end by 5 bases, with 13 bases between. This CDR3 is CASSLSGGPDNEQFF. The CDR3 coding sequence is TGTGCCAGCAGCTTATCGGGGGGCCCAGACAATGAGCAGTTCTTC.

This clone was seen a handful of times. This chain links TRBV29-1 with TRBJ2-4; TRBD1 aligns across 8 bases. V dropped 4 bases and J dropped 3; count of bases not matched to a gene: 5. CDR1 SQVTM and CDR2 ANQGSEA come from the germline V gene. The CDR3 sequence is 14 residues long. The CDR3 DNA reads TGCAGCGTTGGAATCGGGACAGGCAAAAACATTCAGTACTTC. Its translation: CSVGIGTGKNIQYF.

This clone is classed as medium-sized. The V and J genes are TRBV15 and TRBJ1-4; D is ambiguous. Germline V lookup: CDR1 LNHNV, CDR2 YYDKDF (reference sequence). Deletions cut 0 bases from V and 8 bases from J, with 4 bases between. The CDR3 consists of 12 residues. This chain's CDR3 is CATSRDGEKLFF. CDR3 DNA: TGTGCCACCAGCAGAGACGGGGAAAAACTGTTTTTT.

The chain uses TRBV9 and TRBJ1-2, with unresolved D. Germline V gene lookup returns CDR1 SGDLS and CDR2 YYNGEE. Deletions cut 0 bases from V and 4 bases from J, with 10 bases between. This CDR3 is 14 amino acids long. The CDR3 here is CASSVEGASYGYTF. The CDR3 DNA reads as TGTGCCAGCAGCGTAGAGGGAGCTAGCTATGGCTACACCTTC.

This clone showed up just once. This chain links TRBV2 with TRBJ2-7; D is unresolved. CDR1 is SNHLY, CDR2 FYNNEI, per germline. V dropped 5 bases and J dropped 0 bases, with 17 bases sitting between them. This CDR3 spans 16 amino acids. The CDR3 protein is CASSPRLSPISYEQYF. The CDR3 DNA sequence: TGTGCCAGCAGTCCCAGGCTTTCTCCGATCTCCTACGAGCAGTACTTC.

The chain joins TRBV11-2 to TRBJ1-2; TRBD1 agrees at 7 bases. Trimming cost V 1 base and J 7 bases; bases outside gene matches: 6. The germline CDR1 and CDR2 sequences are SGHAT and FQNNGV. The CDR3 sequence is 14 residues long. The CDR3 DNA is TGTGCCAGCAGCTTAGGGACAGGCAGAAGTGGCTACACCTTC. It is translated as CASSLGTGRSGYTF.

This clone has a handful of counts. The chain combines TRBV9 with TRBJ1-1; D is perhaps TRBD1 (5 bases). CDR3 length equals 21 residues. V was trimmed by 3 bases and J by 9 bases, leaving 39 bases between them. Germline CDR1 is SGDLS and CDR2 is YYNGEE. The CDR3 region has the DNA TGTGCCAGCAGCGGAGGAACGTTCTCCGGGGACTCCGACCCCGTCTGGTTGAAAGCTTTCTTT. Protein product: CASSGGTFSGDSDPVWLKAFF.

The rearrangement joins TRBV5-1 to TRBJ2-3, with 12 nucleotides matching TRBD2. The CDR3 is 18 residues long. Germline V gene lookup returns CDR1 SGHRS and CDR2 YFSETQ. Germline trimming cut 0 bases from V and 2 bases from J; bases unmatched to any gene: 7. The CDR3 is CASSLVRTSGAFTDTQYF. In DNA, the CDR3 is TGCGCCAGCAGCTTGGTACGGACTAGCGGGGCCTTCACAGATACGCAGTATTTT.

This sequence joins TRBV7-9 and TRBJ1-2; TRBD1 matches 9 bases. V shed 5 bases and J 6 bases; nucleotides not matched to a gene: 10. CDR1 and CDR2 (germline): SEHNR, FQNEAQ (reference sequence). CDR3 length: 15 residues. The CDR3 bases are TGTGCCAGCAGCACAGGACAGGGGAACACGGATGGCTACACCTTC. Translated, it gives CASSTGQGNTDGYTF. The entire variable domain, with the rest obtained from reference TRBV7-9 and TRBJ1-2, is as follows: DTGVSQNPRHKITKRGQNVTFRCDPISEHNRLYWYRQTLGQGPEFLTYFQNEAQLEKSRLLSDRFSAERPKGSFSTLEIQRTEQGDSAMYLCASSTGQGNTDGYTFGSGTRLTVV.

This clone occurred a few times. V and J are TRBV7-2 and TRBJ2-3; D remains ambiguous. Deletions cut 5 bases from V and 5 bases from J, with 5 bases between. Germline loops: CDR1 SGHTA, CDR2 FQGNSA. The CDR3 loop spans 11 amino acids. As DNA, the CDR3 is TGTGCCAGCAGCGTATTAGATACGCAGTATTTT. It codes for CASSVLDTQYF.

The chain carries TRBV7-6 and TRBJ1-1; 7 nucleotides line up with TRBD1. After removal of 1 base from V and 7 bases from J, the junction contained 6 bases not matched to a gene. Germline V gene lookup returns CDR1 SGHVS and CDR2 FNYEAQ. CDR3 size: 14 residues. The CDR3 sequence is CASSLVVTGNEAFF. The CDR3, as DNA: TGTGCCAGCAGCTTAGTCGTGACAGGGAATGAAGCTTTCTTT.